One and the same sample provided the 14 T cell receptor beta chains below, sequenced in a study of Graves' ophthalmopathy and Graves' hyperthyroidism (dated by TCRdb to the late 2010s). Sequencing took place on an Illumina HiSeq 2000. For repertoire sequencing, the TCR beta CDR3 regions were amplified from RNA transcripts. HTBI primers and the Qiagen OneStep RT-PCR kit were used in a first-round RT-PCR, which was followed by a second-round multiplex PCR, size selection and purification. TCRdb handled the public reads itself, with Q25 trimming in fastp and clone calling in MiXCR, and kept productive beta chains. Rows are combined by CDR3 protein, so each entry shows the most common genes and DNA. The sample records 150,000 to 200,000 distinct CDR3 sequences, around two fifths of which are singletons. Jointly, the top ten make up 8% to 9.5% of the sample. The sample consisted of peripheral blood. All receptors come from a man aged 25 to 40 with Graves' ophthalmopathy. Donor details come from another sample of the same person, matched by shared clones.

The sample holds many counts of this clonotype. V usage is TRBV6-5 and J usage is TRBJ1-2, with D hard to call. Between the trimmed V and J ends, which lost 5 bases and 5 bases, there was a span of 15 bases. The CDR3 is made up of 14 amino acids. The germline gives CDR1 MNHEY, CDR2 SVGAGI. The chain's CDR3 is CASSNPNPVYGYTF. The CDR3 DNA follows: TGTGCCAGCAGTAACCCCAATCCGGTTTATGGCTACACCTTC.

V is TRBV7-2 and J is TRBJ2-5; a possible D gene is TRBD1 (6 bases). With 0 bases removed from V and 0 bases from J, the gap between germline ends came to 17 bases. Germline V lookup: CDR1 SGHTA, CDR2 FQGNSA. The CDR3 is 18 residues long. The CDR3 here is CASSLASQGTAYQETQYF. In DNA, the CDR3 is TGTGCCAGCAGCTTAGCGTCACAGGGTACGGCGTACCAAGAGACCCAGTACTTC.

The gene calls are TRBV28 and TRBJ2-7; no clear D gene. Germline CDR1 reads MDHEN; CDR2 reads SYDVKM. The germline V and J ends were trimmed by 7 bases and 6 bases, with 10 bases remaining between them. The CDR3 is 11 amino acids. The CDR3 DNA sequence: TGTGCCAGCACTAGGGTAGGCGAGCAGTACTTC. Translation: CASTRVGEQYF.

The chain couples TRBV24-1 to TRBJ2-5; 8 bases agree with TRBD2. From germline, CDR1 is KGHDR and CDR2 SFDVKD. The CDR3 spans 13 residues. V trimming: 12 bases; J trimming: 8 bases; junction bases outside the gene matches: 13. The CDR3 DNA reads as TGTGCCTCGGCTAGCGGGTCCGGGGGAACCCAGTACTTC. This sequence encodes CASASGSGGTQYF.

This clonotype was seen at least ten times. V is TRBV2 and J is TRBJ2-5, with D possibly matching TRBD2 (5 bases). Germline V lookup: CDR1 SNHLY, CDR2 FYNNEI. V was shortened by 6 bases and J by 4 bases, with 24 bases between the two germline ends. The CDR3 length is 17 residues. CDR3 nucleotides: TGTGCCAGCAGGAGAGCGGTCCAGTCTAGTTTTGCAGAGACCCAGTACTTC. Translating gives CASRRAVQSSFAETQYF.

This clonotype was picked up many times. V gene TRBV24-1 combines with J gene TRBJ2-2, with D perhaps being TRBD1 or TRBD2 (5 bases each). V lost 9 bases and J 2 bases, leaving 12 bases between the germline ends. This CDR3 has 14 amino acids. Germline V gives CDR1 KGHDR, CDR2 SFDVKD. The DNA for the CDR3 is TGTGCCACCTCTCCTGGGGGAAACACCGGGGAGCTGTTTTTT. This gives the protein CATSPGGNTGELFF.

This clonotype was counted ten times or more. The chain joins TRBV28 to TRBJ2-7; possibly TRBD1 for D (6 bases). CDR3 length: 14 residues. Germline lookup yields CDR1 MDHEN and CDR2 SYDVKM. With 6 bases removed from V and 0 bases from J, the gap between germline ends came to 12 bases. The CDR3 DNA follows: TGTGCCAGCAGCCCCAGGGGAAGCTCCTACGAGCAGTACTTC. This gives the protein CASSPRGSSYEQYF.

The chain employs TRBV12-3 or TRBV12-4 and TRBJ1-1; D unclear. The CDR3 loop spans 12 amino acids. The V and J ends lost 3 bases and 5 bases respectively, with 7 bases between them. As DNA, the CDR3 is TGTGCCAGCAGTTTCTACGGAACTGAAGCTTTCTTT. Protein: CASSFYGTEAFF.

The chain couples TRBV6-2 or TRBV6-3 to TRBJ2-2; possibly TRBD1 or TRBD2 for D (6 bases each). Germline CDR1 MNHEY, CDR2 SVGEGT. This CDR3 has 16 amino acids. V gave up 6 bases and J gave up 0 bases, with 14 bases separating them. The DNA for the CDR3 is TGTGCCAGCAGACCTAGGGGGGAGGCGAACACCGGGGAGCTGTTTTTT. Its translation is CASRPRGEANTGELFF.

The chain joins TRBV6-1 to TRBJ2-3; 8 bases map to TRBD2. The CDR3 contains 15 residues. Germline V lookup: CDR1 MNHNS, CDR2 SASEGT. V gave up 5 bases and J gave up 8 bases; unmatched junction bases: 12. DNA for the CDR3: TGTGCCAGCAGTCCGGGACTAGGGGGTGATGGTACGCAGTATTTT. Translating gives CASSPGLGGDGTQYF.

This clonotype was seen at least ten times. The chain uses TRBV30 and TRBJ2-6; 7 bases map to TRBD1. The CDR3 extends over 13 amino acids. The germline CDR1 and CDR2 sequences are GTSNPN and SVGIG (reference sequence). CDR3 in DNA: TGTGCAGGGGGCGCCGCTGGGGCCAACGTCCTGACTTTC. Translated, it gives CAGGAAGANVLTF.

There are many counts of this clonotype. The chain has TRBV2 and TRBJ2-5; 7 bases are shared with TRBD2. The ends lost 1 base at V and 4 bases at J; junction bases unmatched: 6. The V gene's germline CDR1 is SNHLY and CDR2 FYNNEI. CDR3 length: 15 residues. The CDR3 sequence is CASSEEVSGLETQYF. In DNA, the CDR3 is TGTGCCAGCAGTGAAGAGGTTAGCGGGCTAGAGACCCAGTACTTC.

This clonotype was seen many times. The rearrangement uses TRBV12-5 and TRBJ2-7; D may be TRBD2 (5 bases). With 5 bases removed from V and 0 bases from J, the gap between germline ends came to 11 bases. Germline assignment: CDR1 LGHNT and CDR2 FRNRAP. The CDR3 extends over 14 amino acids. The CDR3 nucleotides read TGTGCTAGTGGTCCAGCGGACTCCTCCTACGAGCAGTACTTC. As protein: CASGPADSSYEQYF.

Only a few counts were recorded for this clonotype. V is TRBV6-2 or TRBV6-3 and J is TRBJ2-5; D could derive from TRBD1 or TRBD2 (5 bases each). The CDR3 totals 13 residues. The germline gives CDR1 MNHEY, CDR2 SVGEGT. V was cut by 5 bases and J by 3 bases, with 10 bases left in between. The CDR3 nucleotides read TGTGCCAGCAGTATGGGACCAAAAGAGACCCAGTACTTC. It yields the protein CASSMGPKETQYF.